The subject of this entry is one T cell receptor (beta chain). Its antigen is currently not known. The record has no base qualities; no much larger clone is one base away. Each collaborating institution followed its own protocols to collect whole blood in K2EDTA tubes. For TCRbeta analysis, collaborators shipped samples in one of three forms: frozen whole blood, isolated PBMCs, or DNA extracted from either of those sample types. The record originates from a study of blood T cell repertoires in COVID-19 (dated by TCRdb to the early 2020s). General notes on the study: Samples covering the acute and convalescent phases of COVID-19 were provided by collaborators in the United States, Italy and Spain. The material from the prospective study consisted of cDNA or gDNA derived from T cells, B-cell-depleted T cells, or PBMCs. The dataset comprised deeply sampled blood TCRbeta repertoires from subjects exposed to, actively infected with, or recovered from COVID-19. The repertoires were released in a freely available public database intended as a resource for research on the immune response to SARS-CoV-2. The samples were drawn from the first 160 participants of the ongoing ImmuneRACE study and from 950 to 1,500 subjects provided by 6 global collaborators. Nearly every sample came with metadata listing a de-identified subject ID, COVID-19 status, age in years and sex. Where HLA class I and class II types were available, the types were taken from metadata supplied by the sample provider, not from assay-based typing.

The immunoSEQ Assay, a bias-controlled multiplex PCR, was used to amplify TCRbeta CDR3 regions from genomic DNA. In the source study's methods: The number of nucleated cells in each sample was estimated from the amplification of reference gene primers within the assay. Sequence reads were collapsed and filtered to measure the absolute abundance of every unique TCRbeta CDR3 rearrangement. Productive Simpson clonality was computed per sample as the square root of Simpson's diversity index over productive rearrangements. This is the immuneACCESS table as TCRdb keeps it, with only in-frame sequences that have V and J called. A part of the clones is gone; compared with another copy, unresolved V genes explain less than half, and the rest is unexplained. The D gene and trimming were derived from the DNA, and the V and J assignments and clone size from that table. Present in this sample are around 230,000 clones, around 83% of which were seen just once. Clones ranked in the top ten supply about 8.1% of the sample.

Taken from cysteine to phenylalanine, the CDR3 has 16 residues. The entry retains the CDR3 DNA only, 48 bases that are in frame from base 1. V trim: 6 bases; J trim: 1 base; unmatched bases: 6. The germline V gene encodes CDR1 MNHEY and CDR2 SMNVEV (reference sequence). The paper's findings and limits, for the study overall: The quantity of clinical and demographic metadata differed by source and by participant and was supplied without curation.

The chain employs TRBV27 and TRBJ2-2; 9 bases in the middle match TRBD1. The sequenced material came from peripheral blood. The clonotype was recovered from a woman aged 45-59 years with acute or convalescent COVID-19. The encoded CDR3 is CASRLGTGWNTGELFF. The DNA sequence is given as TGTGCCAGCAGATTAGGGACAGGGTGGAACACCGGGGAGCTGTTTTTT.